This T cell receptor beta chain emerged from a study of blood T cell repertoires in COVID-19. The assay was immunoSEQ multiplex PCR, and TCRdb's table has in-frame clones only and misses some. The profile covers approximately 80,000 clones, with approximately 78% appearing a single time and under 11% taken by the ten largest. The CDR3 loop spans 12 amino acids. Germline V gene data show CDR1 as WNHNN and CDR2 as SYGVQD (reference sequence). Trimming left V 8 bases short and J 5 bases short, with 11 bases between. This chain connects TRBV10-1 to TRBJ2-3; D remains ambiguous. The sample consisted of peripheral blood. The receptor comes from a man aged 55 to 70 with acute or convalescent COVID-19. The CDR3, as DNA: TGCGCCAGCCAAGATTCGGGAGATACGCAGTATTTT. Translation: CASQDSGDTQYF.